This paragraph reports one TCR beta chain. No antigen is known for it. A much larger clone lies one base from this, so it may be a read error. Given the absence of the conserved phenylalanine or tryptophan at the CDR3 end, a read error is likely. This sample stems from a study of molecular identifiers for immune sequencing clone quantification. CD8+CD4-CCR7+CD45RA+ cells were sorted as naive CD8 T cells. Study-level points and caveats: The study found clones above 20 RNA copies held over 98% of effector molecules and under 1% in naive cells.

Looked up from germline, CDR1 is SGHAT and CDR2 is FQNNGV. CDR3 length: 14 amino acids. Trimming stripped 1 base from V and 8 bases from J, with 12 bases between. Previously published methods and listed TCR primers were used for the bulk TCR libraries. TCRdb reanalysed the PCR reads using MiXCR and keeps one entry per CDR3 protein. This sample has about 320,000 distinct CDR3 sequences, with about 22% found just once. This chain uses TRBV11-2 with TRBJ2-1; unclear D gene. Sequencing was done on a sample of naive CD8+ T cells from blood, with Jurkat cell RNA spiked in. Subset indicated: FACS-sorted CD8+CD4-CCR7+CD45RA+ naive T cells. The receptor comes from a human donor in good health. Some libraries in this study had Jurkat cell RNA spiked in. CDR3 in amino acids: CASSLGRLSDEQFL. CDR3 in DNA: TGTGCCAGCAGCTTAGGACGGCTGTCGGATGAGCAGTTCCTC.